These 22 T cell receptor beta chains came from one sample sequenced in a study of blood T cells in healthy people across ages. A second about 6 to 12 cycle PCR used barcoded and J-beta primers. TCRdb re-analysed the 5' RACE reads in MiXCR, keeping a single row per CDR3 protein. In the table there are 800,000 to 950,000 distinct CDR3 sequences, about 48% of which are singletons. The sample taken for sequencing was blood. These receptors came from a young man in good health.

Comments on this clonotype: The germline gene is not matched at one end of the junction; a read error may be the cause. V gene TRBV29-1 combines with J gene TRBJ1-1; D remains unclear. This CDR3 spans 12 amino acids. Germline CDR1 reads SQVTM; CDR2 reads ANQGSEA. CDR3 in amino acids: CSVYHLNAEAFF. The CDR3 coding sequence is TGCAGCGTCTACCACTTGAACGCTGAAGCTTTCTTT.

The chain combines TRBV5-1 with TRBJ1-4; no clear D gene. The CDR3 runs 14 residues. The germline gives CDR1 SGHRS, CDR2 YFSETQ. Trimming took off 4 bases at V and 2 bases at J, with 9 bases between the two ends. This CDR3 is CASSPTVTNEKLFF. DNA of the CDR3: TGCGCCAGCAGCCCTACAGTTACTAATGAAAAACTGTTTTTT.

The J gene is TRBJ1-5, the V gene TRBV6-2 or TRBV6-3; 8 bases match TRBD1. CDR3 length equals 18 residues. Trimming at V came to 4 bases and at J to 3 bases, leaving 14 bases not matched to a gene. The germline V gene encodes CDR1 MNHEY and CDR2 SVGEGT. The CDR3 DNA reads TGTGCCAGCAGTTCTATTTTCGGACAGGGAGAAATCAATCAGCCCCAGCATTTT. Translation gives CASSSIFGQGEINQPQHF.

The chain uses TRBV29-1 and TRBJ2-3; the D is unclear. This CDR3 comprises 13 residues. CDR1 is SQVTM and CDR2 is ANQGSEA in the germline V gene. With 0 bases removed from V and 5 bases from J, the gap between germline ends came to 9 bases. The CDR3 DNA is TGCAGCGTTGAAGATCGCTTGGGAGATACGCAGTATTTT. Protein sequence: CSVEDRLGDTQYF.

This sequence joins TRBV10-3 and TRBJ2-1; D unclear. Trimming removed 4 bases at V and 8 bases at J, with 12 bases between. The V gene's germline CDR1 is ENHRY and CDR2 SYGVKD. The CDR3 extends over 13 amino acids. The CDR3 DNA sequence: TGTGCCATCAGTGGCCCGCCTGGGGATGAGCAGTTCTTC. Translating it yields CAISGPPGDEQFF.

This clonotype was counted once. V and J are TRBV9 and TRBJ2-1; 7 bases are shared with TRBD2. This CDR3 spans 16 amino acids. Germline assignment: CDR1 SGDLS and CDR2 YYNGEE. V lost 1 base and J lost 1; bases outside the gene matches: 5. The DNA of the CDR3 is TGTGCCAGCAGCGTATCAGGCGGGGGTTCCTACAATGAGCAGTTCTTC. Protein: CASSVSGGGSYNEQFF.

This clonotype showed up just a few times. The V call is TRBV6-1, the J call TRBJ1-5; unclear D gene. This CDR3 spans 13 amino acids. CDR1 and CDR2 from the germline V gene are MNHNS and SASEGT. Trimming took off 3 bases at V and 4 bases at J, with 7 bases between the two ends. The CDR3 sequence: CASSERLNQPQHF. In nucleotides, the CDR3 is TGTGCCAGCAGTGAGCGGTTAAATCAGCCCCAGCATTTT.

The sample holds a few counts of this clonotype. V usage is TRBV28 and J usage is TRBJ2-1; a weak D match, TRBD2 (5 bases). V was trimmed by 8 bases and J by 5 bases, leaving 10 bases between them. This CDR3 is built from 12 residues. Germline V gene lookup returns CDR1 MDHEN and CDR2 SYDVKM. CDR3 residues: CASRGPDNEQFF. Here the CDR3 DNA reads TGTGCCAGCCGGGGTCCCGACAATGAGCAGTTCTTC.

The chain joins TRBV4-1 to TRBJ2-5; D uncertain. Trimming left V 1 base short and J 5 bases short, with 11 bases between. Germline-derived CDR1 and CDR2 are MGHRA and YSYEKL. This CDR3 has 14 amino acids. CDR3 sequence reads: CASSQGSGWETQYF. The CDR3 nucleotides are TGCGCCAGCAGCCAAGGCTCTGGGTGGGAGACCCAGTACTTC.

This clonotype came up a few times. The chain is built from TRBV12-3 or TRBV12-4 and TRBJ2-5; tentatively, D is TRBD1 (6 bases). The CDR3 is 15 residues long. Trimming cost V 6 bases and J 4 bases, with 18 bases left between them. The CDR3 DNA reads as TGTGCCAGCAGCGATCATACAGGGTTCCGAGAGACCCAGTACTTC. This gives the protein CASSDHTGFRETQYF.

The sample holds a few counts of this clonotype. The CDR3 loop is CASSPRQGGDNEQFF. Written as DNA, the CDR3 is TGTGCCAGCAGTCCTAGACAGGGGGGGGACAATGAGCAGTTCTTC. The V gene is TRBV9, the J gene TRBJ2-1; 9 bases line up with TRBD1. The junction had 8 bases not matched to a gene; V was cut back by 5 bases and J by 5 bases. The CDR3 runs to 15 residues. Germline-derived CDR1 and CDR2 are SGDLS and YYNGEE.

With regard to this clonotype: A junction end diverges from the germline sequence, so it may reflect a read error. The chain couples TRBV5-8 to TRBJ2-4; D uncertain. With the DNA end fitting TRBJ2-7 better, the J assignment may be wrong. In germline, CDR1 is SGHTS, CDR2 YDEGEE. This CDR3 region has 14 residues. The CDR3 sequence is CASSLVLGSDEQYF. The CDR3 DNA reads as TGTGCCAGCAGCTTGGTGTTAGGCTCCGACGAGCAGTACTTC.

The table lists this clonotype with a few counts. The chain recombines TRBV27 with TRBJ1-5, with D tentatively TRBD1 (5 bases). Trimming stripped 3 bases from V and 7 bases from J, with 13 bases between. Germline V gene data show CDR1 as MNHEY and CDR2 as SMNVEV (reference sequence). The CDR3 spans 14 residues. For the CDR3, the DNA is TGTGCCAGCAGTTTGCAGGGTTCCGGCCAGCCCCAGCATTTT. This encodes CASSLQGSGQPQHF.

The genes are TRBV6-1 and TRBJ1-6; TRBD1 agrees at 7 bases. Trimming removed 6 bases from V and 0 bases from J; junction bases left unmatched: 5. Germline V gives CDR1 MNHNS, CDR2 SASEGT. The CDR3 runs 16 residues. The CDR3: CASRDRASSYNSPLHF. The DNA of the CDR3 is TGTGCCAGCAGAGACAGGGCGAGCTCCTATAATTCACCCCTCCACTTT.

This clonotype appeared a few times. The chain has TRBV10-2 and TRBJ2-7, with D uncertain. Trimming removed 3 bases from V and 1 base from J, with 7 bases in between. CDR3 length: 13 residues. Germline CDR1 reads WSHSY; CDR2 reads SAAADI. CDR3 loop: CASSDRTSYEQYF. CDR3 sequence (DNA): TGCGCCAGCAGTGATCGAACTTCCTACGAGCAGTACTTC.

The chain carries TRBV20-1 and TRBJ1-1; D is uncertain. Germline values: CDR1 DFQATT, CDR2 SNEGSKA (reference sequence). Trimming left V 0 bases short and J 1 base short, with 12 bases between. The CDR3 is 15 amino acids. The CDR3 DNA is TGCAGTGCTAGAGATCGGGGTTTCTGGAACACTGAAGCTTTCTTT. Translated, it gives CSARDRGFWNTEAFF.

The chain recombines TRBV29-1 with TRBJ2-7, with 8 positions matching TRBD2. Per germline, CDR1 SQVTM and CDR2 ANQGSEA. The CDR3 loop spans 13 amino acids. Trimming removed 3 bases from V and 2 bases from J; junction bases left unmatched: 3. CDR3 loop: CSVEDGGAYEQYF. The DNA for the CDR3 is TGCAGCGTTGAGGACGGGGGGGCCTACGAGCAGTACTTC.

This chain uses TRBV29-1 with TRBJ1-2, with D hard to call. V lost 3 bases and J 3 bases, leaving 8 bases between the germline ends. CDR1 is SQVTM and CDR2 is ANQGSEA in the germline V gene. The CDR3 has 12 amino acids. Written as DNA, the CDR3 is TGCAGCGTTGAGGAAGCACACTATGGCTACACCTTC. As protein: CSVEEAHYGYTF. Using reference TRBV29-1 and TRBJ1-2 for the parts outside the CDR3, the full variable domain is SAVISQKPSRDICQRGTSLTIQCQVDSQVTMMFWYRQQPGQSLTLIATANQGSEATYESGFVIDKFPISRPNLTFSTLTVSNMSPEDSSIYLCSVEEAHYGYTFGSGTRLTVV.

This sequence joins TRBV20-1 and TRBJ2-7, with D maybe TRBD2 (6 bases). Trimming took 4 bases from V and 5 from J, leaving 12 bases between them. The germline V gene encodes CDR1 DFQATT and CDR2 SNEGSKA (reference sequence). The CDR3 has 12 residues. For the CDR3, the DNA is TGCAGTGCTAAGGAGGGGCTGAACGAGCAGTACTTC. Its protein product is CSAKEGLNEQYF.

The chain has TRBV4-3 and TRBJ2-1, with D possibly TRBD2 on 6 matching bases. The CDR3 has 16 residues. The V gene lost 4 bases and the J gene lost 2 bases, with 15 bases spanning the gap. Germline CDR1 and CDR2: LGHNA and YSLEER. CDR3 sequence reads: CASSPGSGRTYNEQFF. The CDR3 region has the DNA TGCGCCAGCAGCCCCGGTAGCGGCCGGACCTACAATGAGCAGTTCTTC.

The genes are TRBV9 and TRBJ2-5; no clear D. The CDR3 is made up of 12 amino acids. V lost 0 bases, J lost 0 bases, and 0 bases lay in between. Germline CDR1 is SGDLS and CDR2 is YYNGEE. The CDR3 DNA sequence: TGTGCCAGCAGCGTAGACCAAGAGACCCAGTACTTC. Translating it yields CASSVDQETQYF.

Details on this clonotype: At one end, the junction sequence differs from germline, possibly due to a read error. The rearrangement links TRBV7-9 to TRBJ1-2, with D possibly being TRBD1 (6 bases). Germline V gene data show CDR1 as SEHNR and CDR2 as FQNEAQ (reference sequence). The CDR3 has 14 amino acids. CDR3 DNA sequence: TGTGCCAGCAGCTTAGCGGGCAGGGGCGATGGCTACATCTTC. It is translated as CASSLAGRGDGYIF.